The sequence of this T cell receptor (beta chain) was determined in a study of blood T cell repertoires in COVID-19 (TCRdb year 2020). In terms of the full investigation: Samples from collaborators originated in the United States, Italy and Spain and spanned both the acute and convalescent phases of COVID-19. The samples were drawn from the first 160 participants of the ongoing ImmuneRACE study and from about 1,200 subjects provided by 6 global collaborators. The prospective study material was composed of cDNA or gDNA derived from T cells, B-cell-depleted T cells, or PBMCs. Where available, HLA class I and class II types were obtained from metadata supplied by the sample provider rather than from assay-based typing. The dataset comprised deeply sampled blood TCRbeta repertoires from subjects exposed to, actively infected with, or recovered from COVID-19. A de-identified subject ID, COVID-19 status, age in years and sex were almost always included in the sample metadata. A freely available public database, intended as a resource for researchers studying the immune response to SARS-CoV-2, is where the repertoires were released.

For this clone: The specificity of this receptor is unknown. One base away there is no much larger clone; base qualities are not given.

Study-wide conclusions, independent of this receptor: Clinical and demographic metadata were provided uncurated, with the amount varying by source and participant.

Collaborating institutions collected whole blood in K2EDTA tubes following their own protocols. Collaborator samples were shipped for TCRbeta analysis as frozen whole blood, isolated PBMCs, or DNA extracted from either sample type. TCRbeta CDR3 regions were amplified from genomic DNA using the immunoSEQ Assay, a bias-controlled multiplex PCR. In the paper's pipeline: Nucleated cell counts per sample were estimated from amplification of reference gene primers within the assay. To quantify the absolute abundance of each unique TCRbeta CDR3 rearrangement, sequence reads were collapsed and filtered. For each sample, productive Simpson clonality was calculated by taking the square root of Simpson's diversity index across productive rearrangements. The source is immuneACCESS, and TCRdb retained only in-frame sequences with V and J called. Part of the clones is not carried over; for the studies checked, unresolved V genes explain less than half of this, and the remainder is unexplained. V, J and clone size are those of that table, while D and trimming were read from the DNA. The sample contains around 180,000 clones, under 90% of them found a single time. The ten largest make up about 6.4% of the sample.

The CDR3, cysteine through phenylalanine, is 13 amino acids long. The only DNA kept is the CDR3, 39 bases in frame from the first base. V is shortened by 0 bases, J by 3 bases, and the region joining them spans 7 bases. CDR1 is given as SGHNT and CDR2 as YYREEE, both from the germline V gene (reference sequence). The chain is made from TRBV5-4 and TRBJ2-7; the D gene is perhaps TRBD2, on 5 matching bases. This clonotype originated in a human donor in a cohort sampled during active COVID-19. The sequenced sample consisted of peripheral blood. The DNA is TGTGCCAGCAGCTTGGGGGGAGACTACGAGCAGTACTTC. This sequence encodes CASSLGGDYEQYF. Supplemented by the reference TRBV5-4 and TRBJ2-7 proteins around the CDR3, the complete variable domain is ETGVTQSPTHLIKTRGQQVTLRCSSQSGHNTVSWYQQALGQGPQFIFQYYREEENGRGNFPPRFSGLQFPNYSSELNVNALELDDSALYLCASSLGGDYEQYFGPGTRLTVT.